This T cell receptor beta chain derives from a study of human T cells and chemical hapten exposure. The total RNA was obtained from whole blood that was not fractionated. The V and J ends lost 5 bases and 5 bases, in that order; junction bases with no gene match: 12. The CDR3 has 16 amino acids. Per germline, CDR1 MNHNY and CDR2 SVGAGI (reference sequence). Individual cDNA molecules in this library carried unique molecular identifiers. MiXCR, run by TCRdb on the 5' RACE reads, gives a single entry per CDR3 protein. The data contain 65,000 to 95,000 distinct CDR3 sequences, about 8% of them singletons.

The TCR sequence derives from a male donor in good health. The chain links TRBV6-6 to TRBJ2-3, with TRBD2 matching 8 bases. The CDR3: CASSIPGLVSVDTQYF. Written as DNA, the CDR3 is TGTGCCAGCAGTATCCCGGGACTAGTGTCGGTAGATACGCAGTATTTT.